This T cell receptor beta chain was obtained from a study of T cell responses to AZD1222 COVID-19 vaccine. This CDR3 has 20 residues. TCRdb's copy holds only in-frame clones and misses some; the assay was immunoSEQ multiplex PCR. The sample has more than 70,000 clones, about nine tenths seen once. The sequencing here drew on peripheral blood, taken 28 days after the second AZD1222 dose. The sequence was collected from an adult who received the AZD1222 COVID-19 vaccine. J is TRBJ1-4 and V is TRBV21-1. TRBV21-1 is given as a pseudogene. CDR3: CASSKEFIGGEGTTNEKLFF. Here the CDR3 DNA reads TGTGCCAGCAGCAAAGAATTTATAGGAGGGGAGGGAACAACTAATGAAAAACTGTTTTTT.